Shown below are 15 T cell receptor beta chains from a single sample sequenced in a study of OX40 agonist ivuxolimab in advanced cancers. The method was immunoSEQ multiplex PCR; TCRdb's version includes in-frame clones alone and lacks a portion of them. The table includes more than 55,000 clones, 75% to 95% detected once. The sample consisted of CD4+ or CD8+ T cells sorted from blood, taken in a trial of the OX40 agonist ivuxolimab. These receptors were collected from an adult with an advanced solid tumor such as melanoma, head and neck, liver or kidney cancer.

This chain joins TRBV2 and TRBJ2-2, with 7 bases matching TRBD1. The ends lost 5 bases at V and 0 bases at J; junction bases unmatched: 3. In germline, CDR1 is SNHLY, CDR2 FYNNEI. The CDR3 length is 15 residues. The CDR3 here is CASSWDRPNTGELFF. CDR3 nucleotide sequence: TGTGCCAGCAGTTGGGACAGACCGAACACCGGGGAGCTGTTTTTT. Combining the CDR3 with reference TRBV2 and TRBJ2-2 gives the whole variable domain EPEVTQTPSHQVTQMGQEVILRCVPISNHLYFYWYRQILGQKVEFLVSFYNNEISEKSEIFDDQFSVERPDGSNFTLKIRSTKLEDSAMYFCASSWDRPNTGELFFGEGSRLTVL.

This sequence joins TRBV15 and TRBJ2-7; D call uncertain. CDR1 and CDR2 (germline): LNHNV, YYDKDF (reference sequence). The length of the CDR3 is 13 residues. The ends were cut back, 5 bases at V and 6 bases at J, with 14 bases in the middle. CDR3 amino acids: CATSPVLALEQYF. The CDR3 DNA reads as TGTGCCACCAGCCCCGTTTTGGCCCTCGAGCAGTACTTC.

The chain combines TRBV27 with TRBJ2-3, with D unresolved. From germline, CDR1 is MNHEY and CDR2 SMNVEV (reference sequence). There are 13 residues in the CDR3. V was trimmed by 8 bases and J by 4 bases, leaving 13 bases between them. CDR3 in amino acids: CASLPGGADTQYF. The CDR3 DNA sequence: TGTGCCAGCCTCCCCGGCGGCGCAGATACGCAGTATTTT.

The chain employs TRBV6-5 and TRBJ2-7; the match to TRBD1 covers 10 bases. V gave up 8 bases and J gave up 7 bases; unmatched junction bases: 5. This CDR3 is 12 amino acids long. Germline V gene data show CDR1 as MNHEY and CDR2 as SVGAGI. CDR3 in amino acids: CASETGGREQYF. The CDR3 DNA reads TGTGCCAGCGAGACAGGGGGCAGGGAGCAGTACTTC.

The genes are TRBV5-5 and TRBJ1-1; perhaps TRBD1 as D (5 bases). Per the germline V gene, CDR1 is SGHKS and CDR2 is YYEKEE (reference sequence). The CDR3 is 14 residues long. The germline V and J ends were trimmed by 3 bases and 1 base, with 10 bases remaining between them. This chain's CDR3 is CASSWDHTNTEAFF. The CDR3 nucleotides are TGTGCCAGCAGCTGGGACCATACGAACACTGAAGCTTTCTTT.

This chain uses TRBV18 with TRBJ1-1, with D uncertain. Germline CDR1 and CDR2: KGHSH and LQKENI. The CDR3 runs to 13 residues. The V end was cut by 3 bases, the J end by 8 bases, with 13 bases between. Here the CDR3 DNA reads TGTGCCAGCTCACCCCGGGAGGAGACGGAAGCTTTCTTT. Its protein product is CASSPREETEAFF.

V and J are TRBV7-2 and TRBJ2-6, with 8 bases fitting TRBD2. The CDR3 length is 16 residues. In germline, CDR1 is SGHTA, CDR2 FQGNSA. Germline trimming cut 2 bases from V and 2 bases from J; bases unmatched to any gene: 2. The DNA of the CDR3 is TGTGCCAGCAGCTTACGGGGGGGAACTGGGGCCAACGTCCTGACTTTC. It translates to CASSLRGGTGANVLTF. The complete variable domain, with remaining parts taken from reference TRBV7-2 and TRBJ2-6, reads GAGVSQSPSNKVTEKGKDVELRCDPISGHTALYWYRQSLGQGLEFLIYFQGNSAPDKSGLPSDRFSAERTGGSVSTLTIQRTQQEDSAVYLCASSLRGGTGANVLTFGAGSRLTVL.

CDR3 nucleotide sequence: TGTGCCAGCAGTTTAGGGGTTAGCACGCCAGAAGAGCAGTTCTTC. This encodes CASSLGVSTPEEQFF. This rearrangement joins TRBV28 to TRBJ2-1; D not resolved. Germline V gene data show CDR1 as MDHEN and CDR2 as SYDVKM. The CDR3 extends over 15 amino acids. Trimming cost V 2 bases and J 10 bases, with 18 bases left between them.

The V gene is TRBV7-9, the J gene TRBJ2-2; 8 bases are shared with TRBD1. CDR1 is SEHNR and CDR2 is FQNEAQ in the germline V gene (reference sequence). This CDR3 comprises 18 residues. Trimming cost V 4 bases and J 6 bases; bases outside gene matches: 16. The CDR3 DNA follows: TGTGCCAGCAGCTCCTTATGGCCGGGACAGGTGTTCGCCGGGGAGCTGTTTTTT. The encoded protein is CASSSLWPGQVFAGELFF.

V and J are TRBV10-2 and TRBJ2-1; the match to TRBD2 covers 14 bases. Germline CDR1 WSHSY, CDR2 SAAADI. There are 19 residues in the CDR3. Germline trimming cut 2 bases from V and 2 bases from J; bases unmatched to any gene: 8. CDR3 bases: TGCGCCAGCAGTGAGATGGGACTAGCGGGAGCATTCACCTACAATGAGCAGTTCTTC. Translating gives CASSEMGLAGAFTYNEQFF.

The V gene is TRBV19, the J gene TRBJ2-3, with D possibly being TRBD1 (5 bases). The V end lost 1 base, the J end lost 4 bases, and 6 bases lay between the germline ends. CDR3 size: 13 residues. Germline CDR1 and CDR2: LNHDA and SQIVND (reference sequence). CDR3 bases: TGTGCCAGTAGTATAGGGGGCGCAGATACGCAGTATTTT. Translating gives CASSIGGADTQYF.

This sequence joins TRBV5-1 and TRBJ2-3; 11 nucleotides match TRBD2. The V gene's germline CDR1 is SGHRS and CDR2 YFSETQ. The CDR3 consists of 15 residues. The ends lost 4 bases at V and 5 bases at J; junction bases unmatched: 6. The CDR3, as DNA: TGCGCCAGCAGCATAGCGGGAGGGAGGGGAGATACGCAGTATTTT. As protein: CASSIAGGRGDTQYF.

The chain joins TRBV2 to TRBJ2-1; D uncertain. Germline assignment: CDR1 SNHLY and CDR2 FYNNEI. The CDR3 runs 14 residues. The V end was cut by 2 bases, the J end by 10 bases, with 15 bases between. The DNA for the CDR3 is TGTGCCAGCAGTGAAATCTTGCGACAATCGGAGCAGTTCTTC. Amino acids: CASSEILRQSEQFF.

The chain couples TRBV18 to TRBJ2-2; TRBD2 matches 7 bases. The CDR3 consists of 16 residues. V gave up 3 bases and J gave up 1 base; unmatched junction bases: 5. Germline CDR1 and CDR2: KGHSH and LQKENI. Here the CDR3 DNA reads TGTGCCAGCTCACCGCCGGGACTACTGAACACCGGGGAGCTGTTTTTT. This encodes CASSPPGLLNTGELFF.

This chain joins TRBV7-8 and TRBJ1-2, with D uncertain. Trimming took 5 bases from V and 0 from J, leaving 4 bases between them. Germline V lookup: CDR1 SGHVS, CDR2 FQNEAQ. There are 12 residues in the CDR3. Written as DNA, the CDR3 is TGTGCCAGCAGCCCCACTAACTATGGCTACACCTTC. The encoded protein is CASSPTNYGYTF.